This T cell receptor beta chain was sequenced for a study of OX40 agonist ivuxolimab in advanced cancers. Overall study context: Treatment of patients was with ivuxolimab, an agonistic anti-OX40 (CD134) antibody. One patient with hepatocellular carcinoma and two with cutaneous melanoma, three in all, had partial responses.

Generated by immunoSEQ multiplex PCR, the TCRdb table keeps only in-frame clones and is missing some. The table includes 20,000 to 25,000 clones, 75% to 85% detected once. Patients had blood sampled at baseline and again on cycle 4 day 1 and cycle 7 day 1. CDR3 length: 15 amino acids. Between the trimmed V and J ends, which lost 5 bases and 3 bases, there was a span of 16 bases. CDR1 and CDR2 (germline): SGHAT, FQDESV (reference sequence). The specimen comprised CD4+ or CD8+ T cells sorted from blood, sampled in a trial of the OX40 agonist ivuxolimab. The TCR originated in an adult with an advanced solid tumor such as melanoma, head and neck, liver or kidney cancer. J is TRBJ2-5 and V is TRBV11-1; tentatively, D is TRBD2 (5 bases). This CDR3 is CASSDFGNSKETQYF. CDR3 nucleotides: TGTGCCAGCAGCGATTTCGGGAACTCAAAAGAGACCCAGTACTTC.